This paragraph reports one T cell receptor (beta chain). Its antigen is still unknown. A much larger clone lies one base from this, so it may be a read error. Germline V gene sequence: CDR1 LGHDT, CDR2 YNNKEL (reference sequence). This CDR3 spans 15 amino acids. The entry originates in a study of CD8+CD57+ T cells in acquired aplastic anemia. Study-level information: Average DNA yield from sorted CD4+ and CD8+ cells was around 3.2 ug. An average of roughly 11 million reads for CD4+ cells was obtained from healthy donors.

General study results and limits: Patients and controls were not found to differ significantly in CD8+ Simpson's diversity. Patients shared about 30 CD8+ CDR3 sequences with controls.

The study profiled TCR beta VDJ and CDR3 using genomic DNA as template. From the reads, TCRdb called clonotypes with MiXCR, one entry per CDR3 protein. This table holds approximately 380,000 distinct CDR3 sequences, 60% to 80% found once. Specimen: sorted CD4+, CD8+, or CD8+CD57+ T cells (not recorded which) from PBMCs. J is TRBJ1-1 and V is TRBV3-1; D is uncertain. The TCR originated in a human donor in good health, serving as a control. The CDR3 sequence is CVSSQAWPMNTEAFF. DNA for the CDR3: TGTGTCAGCAGCCAAGCTTGGCCGATGAACACTGAAGCTTTCTTT.